This TCR beta chain was documented in a study of vaccination and CD4 T cells after COVID-19 (dated by TCRdb to the early 2020s). For the study in its entirety: Convalescent patients had a positive SARS-CoV-2 result on nasal swab PCR, and of these patients, about ten had mild disease and one had severe disease. Six males and four females were included in the convalescent cohort, with two Hispanic individuals, seven Caucasians, two Asians and one multiracial person represented. Each participant got two doses of either the Pfizer-BioNTech BNT162b2 vaccine (n=8) or the Moderna mRNA-1273 vaccine (n=2). Post-COVID blood samples from convalescent patients were collected a median of about 110 days after diagnosis, with a range of about 35 to 180 days. Post-vaccine blood samples were obtained a median of about 70 days after the second vaccine dose, with a range of roughly 14 to 241 days. Culture stimuli were overlapping spike peptide pools from SARS-CoV-2 and from the common cold coronaviruses HCoV-NL63, HCoV-OC43 and HCoV-229E. In control cultures, a CEFX viral epitope pool was used as positive control, an HIV-1 Nef peptide pool was used as negative control, or no peptide was added. In more than eight COVID-19 convalescent patients and a few infection-naive healthy vaccine recipients, researchers compared the spike-specific CD4+ TCR repertoire from before mRNA vaccination with the repertoire from after. Results the study describes overall, beyond this receptor: Of the vaccine-specific clones found in convalescent patients, nearly all (304 of 307) were mono-reactive for SARS-CoV-2 spike instead of being cross-reactive with common cold coronaviruses. An increase in the median number of SARS-CoV-2-reactive clonotypes from approximately 21 after infection to 38 after vaccination was observed, but the change was not found to be significant. The number of convalescent patients in the study was relatively small, and the study did not examine early timepoints following natural infection. Among convalescent patients, a median approximately 88% of the SARS-CoV-2-reactive clones seen after vaccination appeared only after vaccination, which suggests priming specific to the vaccine.

V is trimmed back by 4 bases and J by 0 bases, and the junction contains 10 bases that no gene match accounts for. The CDR3 measures 17 amino acids from cysteine to phenylalanine. Solely the CDR3 DNA is kept, with 51 bases framed from the first base. Looking up the germline V gene yields CDR1 SGHDN and CDR2 FVKESK. This clonotype was observed once. This receptor's antigen is unknown. No clone much larger than this one lies a single base away; base qualities are absent. One read amounts to weak evidence. The method behind the library was PCR. DNA from cultured CD4+ T cells underwent TCR sequencing with the Oncomine TCR Beta short-read assay at the Johns Hopkins FTIC core. The QIAamp micro DNA kit was used to extract genomic DNA from the cultured CD4+ T cells. The Oncomine TCR Beta libraries from cultured CD4+ T cells were pooled using unique dual indexes and then sequenced on an Illumina iSeq 100. In the authors' own workflow: Non-productive sequences were removed, and CDR3s not starting with C, not ending with F or W, or shorter than 7 amino acids were discarded. Antigen-specific clonotypes were identified using the MANAFEST web application through comparison of peptide-stimulated wells with reference and other culture wells. To be called positive, a clone needed an FDR below 0.05, an odds ratio above 5, and a productive frequency above 0.1% in at least two of three replicate wells. A clonotype was classed as cross-reactive if the clonotype showed significant expansion both in SARS-CoV-2 spike wells and in at least one common cold coronavirus spike condition. Levenshtein distances (stringdist) and unrooted phylogenetic trees (ape) in R version 3.6.1 were used to assess CDR3 homology. TCRdb ran its own pipeline on the public reads, namely fastp trimming at Q25 and MiXCR clone calling, and kept in-frame beta chains. Every distinct CDR3 protein forms one entry, paired with its most common genes and DNA. The V and J calls were not made by the authors but by TCRdb's processing. The sample table holds roughly 11,000 distinct CDR3 sequences, of which around 77% were seen once. 15% to 20% of the sample is taken by the ten largest.

The label giving this sample's treatment or condition can be read as: roughly 10-day PBMC culture with coronavirus spike peptide pools or control peptides (ViraFEST assay). To expand antigen-specific T cells with peptide pools and then pick out the expanded clonotypes through TCR sequencing, the study relied on the ViraFEST assay. The convalescent patients' positive SARS-CoV-2 PCR tests fell between March and December 2020, which was before the Alpha, Beta and Delta variants emerged in the United States. Each well held roughly 2.2 million PBMCs cultured in IMDM containing about 5% human AB serum and approximately 9.8 IU/ml IL-2, with roughly 9.2 ug/ml peptide pools added. On days 3 and 7, half of the culture medium was replaced with fresh IL-2-containing medium. Once the cells had been in culture for roughly 10 days, the EasySep CD4+ T cell isolation kit was used to isolate CD4+ T cells by negative selection. PBMCs were separated from whole blood using Ficoll-Paque Plus gradient centrifugation and then either used fresh or cryopreserved at -140C. In general, triplicate wells were set up for every culture condition.

Sequencing used CD4+ T cells from blood, cultured in vitro. The receptor comes from a human donor who had recovered from COVID-19. The rearranged segments are TRBV14 and TRBJ2-5, and 8 junctional nucleotides match TRBD2. CDR3 protein: CASSLGSGSPYQETQYF. The DNA sequence is TGTGCCAGCAGCCTGGGGAGCGGGAGCCCTTACCAAGAGACCCAGTACTTC.